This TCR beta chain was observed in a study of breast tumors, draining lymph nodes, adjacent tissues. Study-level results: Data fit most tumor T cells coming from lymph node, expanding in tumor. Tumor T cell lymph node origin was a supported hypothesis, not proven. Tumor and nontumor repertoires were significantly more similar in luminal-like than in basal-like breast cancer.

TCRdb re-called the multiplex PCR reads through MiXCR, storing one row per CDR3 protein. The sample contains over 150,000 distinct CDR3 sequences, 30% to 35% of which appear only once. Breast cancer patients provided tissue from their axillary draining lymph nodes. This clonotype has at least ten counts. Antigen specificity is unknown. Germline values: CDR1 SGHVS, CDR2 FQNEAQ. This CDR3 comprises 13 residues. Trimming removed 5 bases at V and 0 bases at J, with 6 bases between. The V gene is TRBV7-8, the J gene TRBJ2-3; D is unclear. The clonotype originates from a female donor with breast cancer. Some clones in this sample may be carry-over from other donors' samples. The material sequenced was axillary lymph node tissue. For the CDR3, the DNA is TGTGCCAGCAGCATACCAAGCACAGATACGCAGTATTTT. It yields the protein CASSIPSTDTQYF. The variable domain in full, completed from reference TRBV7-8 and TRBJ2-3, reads GAGVSQSPRYKVAKRGQDVALRCDPISGHVSLFWYQQALGQGPEFLTYFQNEAQLDKSGLPSDRFFAERPEGSVSTLKIQRTQQEDSAVYLCASSIPSTDTQYFGPGTRLTVL.